The subject of this entry is one TCR beta chain. Its antigen is unidentified. Trimming took 8 bases from V and 5 from J; bases not matched to a gene: 10. The CDR3 extends over 14 amino acids. CDR1 and CDR2 from the germline V gene are MGHRA and YSYEKL. This record belongs to a study of T cell responses to AZD1222 COVID-19 vaccine. Study observations and caveats: There were repertoire samples only from the period after the peak T cell response. Spike-spanning, vaccine-associated CD4 TCRs were dominant at 160-218 and 743-854. There were mostly white British donors and more females than males, and clonal diversity was possibly underestimated.

Measured with immunoSEQ multiplex PCR; TCRdb has only the in-frame clones, and not every one. Of 150,000 to 180,000 clones in the sample, about 90% are singletons; the top ten hold about 5%. The sequences come from peripheral blood, collected on day 0 of MenACWY control vaccination. The J gene is TRBJ1-1, the V gene TRBV4-1; the match to TRBD1 covers 8 bases. This clonotype was sampled from an adult in good health. CDR3 coding DNA: TGCGCCAGCTCCCGGGGCAGGGGGCCTACTGAAGCTTTCTTT. Protein sequence: CASSRGRGPTEAFF.